The 17 T cell receptor beta chains below all came from one sample that was sequenced in a study of brain T cells in children with intractable seizures. Sequencing was performed with immunoSEQ multiplex PCR; in TCRdb, only in-frame clones are kept and a portion is missing. The profile shows tens of thousands of clones, approximately 94% of them singletons. Sequencing used peripheral blood, obtained at surgery. These TCRs come from a boy less than two years old with tuberous sclerosis and intractable seizures.

This rearrangement joins TRBV5-4 to TRBJ2-4; D gene unclear. CDR1 is SGHNT, CDR2 YYREEE, per germline (reference sequence). The CDR3 loop spans 15 amino acids. Trimming stripped 1 base from V and 0 bases from J, with 8 bases between. CDR3 in DNA: TGTGCCAGCAGCTTGAAGGGCCTAGCCAAAAACATTCAGTACTTC. Protein: CASSLKGLAKNIQYF.

The CDR3 spells CASSPLGQGQRTEAFF. CDR3 sequence (DNA): TGCGCCAGCAGCCCGCTGGGACAGGGGCAGCGGACTGAAGCTTTCTTT. The rearrangement joins TRBV4-1 to TRBJ1-1; 10 bases align to TRBD1. The germline V gene encodes CDR1 MGHRA and CDR2 YSYEKL. The J segment lost 5 bases and the V segment lost 4 bases, leaving 10 bases of the junction unmatched. This CDR3 is 16 amino acids long.

The V call is TRBV11-3, the J call TRBJ2-5; 12 bases fit TRBD1. Germline CDR1 reads SGHNT; CDR2 reads YENEEA. This CDR3 is 19 amino acids long. V shed 5 bases, J shed 5 bases, and the junction held 18 bases outside the gene matches. This CDR3 is CASSNGGWGTGGAGETQYF. For the CDR3, the DNA is TGTGCCAGCAGCAATGGAGGCTGGGGGACAGGGGGCGCCGGGGAGACCCAGTACTTC. Using reference TRBV11-3 and TRBJ2-5 for the parts outside the CDR3, the full variable domain is EAGVVQSPRYKIIEKKQPVAFWCNPISGHNTLYWYLQNLGQGPELLIRYENEEAVDDSQLPKDRFSAERLKGVDSTLKIQPAELGDSAVYLCASSNGGWGTGGAGETQYFGPGTRLLVL.

The gene calls are TRBV9 and TRBJ1-4; weak D call: TRBD1 (5 bases). The CDR3 loop spans 13 amino acids. CDR1 is SGDLS, CDR2 YYNGEE, per germline. V lost 3 bases, J lost 8 bases, and 11 bases lay in between. The CDR3 sequence: CASSDDGGEKLFF. DNA of the CDR3: TGTGCCAGCAGCGATGACGGGGGGGAAAAACTGTTTTTT.

This clone was picked up one time. The chain uses TRBV28 and TRBJ1-6; D is undetermined. V lost 9 bases and J lost 0, with 12 bases in between. From germline, CDR1 is MDHEN and CDR2 SYDVKM. This CDR3 spans 15 amino acids. CDR3 residues: CASKDPSSYNSPLHF. CDR3 in DNA: TGTGCCAGTAAGGACCCGAGCTCCTATAATTCACCCCTCCACTTT.

This sequence joins TRBV9 and TRBJ2-7; possible D gene TRBD1, 5 bases. CDR3 size: 15 residues. Germline values: CDR1 SGDLS, CDR2 YYNGEE. Trimming took 4 bases from V and 3 from J, leaving 17 bases between them. Here the CDR3 reads CASSLATGSGYEQYF. The CDR3 DNA reads as TGTGCCAGCAGCTTGGCCACAGGTTCGGGCTACGAGCAGTACTTC. Using reference TRBV9 and TRBJ2-7 for the parts outside the CDR3, the full variable domain is DSGVTQTPKHLITATGQRVTLRCSPRSGDLSVYWYQQSLDQGLQFLIQYYNGEERAKGNILERFSAQQFPDLHSELNLSSLELGDSALYFCASSLATGSGYEQYFGPGTRLTVT.

To note about this clone: Germline is not matched at one junction end, which may reflect a read error. The CDR3 sequence: CAWRARRDSRQGF. In DNA, the CDR3 is TGTGCCTGGAGAGCCAGGCGGGACAGCCGCCAGGGGTTC. The chain uses TRBV30 and TRBJ2-7; TRBD1 might be the D (7 bases). This CDR3 is 13 amino acids long. Germline V gives CDR1 GTSNPN, CDR2 SVGIG (reference sequence).

V usage is TRBV30 and J usage is TRBJ2-7; TRBD2 aligns across 8 bases. The V segment lost 2 bases and the J segment 4 bases; nucleotides outside the gene matches: 4. Germline lookup yields CDR1 GTSNPN and CDR2 SVGIG (reference sequence). This CDR3 contains 13 residues. The CDR3 DNA reads as TGTGCCTGGAGTTGGTCGGGGGGGTACGAGCAGTACTTC. Translated: CAWSWSGGYEQYF.

The chain recombines TRBV9 with TRBJ1-6; 8 bases fit TRBD1. Trimming at V came to 5 bases and at J to 3 bases, leaving 10 bases not matched to a gene. CDR3 length: 17 amino acids. Germline V CDR1 and CDR2: SGDLS, YYNGEE. The CDR3 sequence is CASSDRGGLNYNSPLHF. CDR3 DNA sequence: TGTGCCAGCAGTGACAGGGGAGGTTTGAACTATAATTCACCCCTCCACTTT.

CDR3 coding DNA: TGTGCCAGTAGTACTCTAGCGGGAAAGGGTTACGAGCAGTACTTC. It codes for CASSTLAGKGYEQYF. The J gene is TRBJ2-7, the V gene TRBV19; 9 positions agree with TRBD2. V lost 4 bases to trimming and J lost 4 bases; unmatched junction nucleotides: 8. This CDR3 is 15 amino acids long. CDR1 LNHDA and CDR2 SQIVND come from the germline V gene (reference sequence).

In its sample, this clone was seen a few times. This chain joins TRBV6-4 and TRBJ2-1; the D gene is possibly TRBD2 (6 bases). The V gene's germline CDR1 is MRHNA and CDR2 SNTAGT. The CDR3 spans 13 residues. The ends were cut back, 3 bases at V and 3 bases at J, with 6 bases in the middle. In nucleotides, the CDR3 is TGTGCCAGCAGTGAGACTAGCTACAATGAGCAGTTCTTC. Translation gives CASSETSYNEQFF.

The chain uses TRBV9 and TRBJ1-2; possible D gene TRBD1, 5 bases. The V end was cut by 0 bases, the J end by 4 bases, with 13 bases between. Germline assignment: CDR1 SGDLS and CDR2 YYNGEE. The CDR3 sequence is 15 residues long. CDR3 region: CASSVELGQGYGYTF. The CDR3 nucleotides read TGTGCCAGCAGCGTAGAACTGGGGCAGGGCTATGGCTACACCTTC.

The V and J genes are TRBV27 and TRBJ2-1; D call uncertain. Germline V lookup: CDR1 MNHEY, CDR2 SMNVEV (reference sequence). Trimming removed 3 bases from V and 3 bases from J, with 9 bases in between. The CDR3 loop spans 14 amino acids. The CDR3 region has the DNA TGTGCCAGCAGTTTGGAAGGGTTCTACAATGAGCAGTTCTTC. This gives the protein CASSLEGFYNEQFF.

V gene TRBV27 combines with J gene TRBJ2-2, with D perhaps matching TRBD1 (5 bases). Deletions cut 2 bases from V and 1 base from J, with 5 bases between. The CDR3 contains 14 residues. Germline loops: CDR1 MNHEY, CDR2 SMNVEV (reference sequence). CDR3 sequence (DNA): TGTGCCAGCAGTTTACAGGGGAACACCGGGGAGCTGTTTTTT. This sequence encodes CASSLQGNTGELFF.

Here the CDR3 DNA reads TGCGCCAGCAGCTTGGAAGGGCTAGCGGGAGAGACCCAGTACTTC. It yields the protein CASSLEGLAGETQYF. The chain is built from TRBV5-1 and TRBJ2-5, with 8 bases matching TRBD2. CDR1 SGHRS and CDR2 YFSETQ come from the germline V gene. The CDR3 spans 15 residues. Trimming at V came to 0 bases and at J to 4 bases, leaving 5 bases not matched to a gene.

The chain joins TRBV7-9 to TRBJ1-2; no clear D. CDR1 is SEHNR and CDR2 is FQNEAQ in the germline V gene (reference sequence). CDR3 length: 15 residues. V was pared by 0 bases and J by 0 bases, with 8 bases between. The CDR3: CASSLAGVANYGYTF. The CDR3 DNA sequence: TGTGCCAGCAGCTTAGCCGGGGTTGCTAACTATGGCTACACCTTC.

The rearrangement links TRBV6-1 to TRBJ2-7; D possibly corresponds to TRBD2 (6 bases). There are 16 residues in the CDR3. V lost 0 bases and J 6 bases, leaving 18 bases between the germline ends. The germline V gene has CDR1 MNHNS and CDR2 SASEGT. CDR3: CASSEADLGGRAEQYF. CDR3 sequence (DNA): TGTGCCAGCAGTGAAGCGGATTTGGGGGGAAGGGCCGAGCAGTACTTC.